This TCR beta chain was sequenced during a study of OX40 agonist ivuxolimab in advanced cancers. The CDR3 sequence is 12 residues long. Per germline, CDR1 SEHNR and CDR2 FQNEAQ (reference sequence). V lost 5 bases and J 4 bases, leaving 9 bases between the germline ends. Sequencing was performed with immunoSEQ multiplex PCR; in TCRdb, only in-frame clones are kept and a portion is missing. The data hold about 67,000 clones, with 80% to 90% observed a single time. This sequence joins TRBV7-9 and TRBJ2-7; D may be TRBD1 or TRBD2 (5 bases each). The sequence came from an adult with an advanced solid tumor such as melanoma, head and neck, liver or kidney cancer. This material consisted of CD4+ or CD8+ T cells sorted from blood, taken in a trial of the OX40 agonist ivuxolimab. The CDR3 bases are TGTGCCAGCAGCCCTGAGGGGTACGAGCAGTACTTC. This codes for CASSPEGYEQYF.